The 17 T cell receptor beta chains reported below all come from one sample, sequenced in a study of shared clonotypes between healthy human individuals. The repertoire was sequenced with immunoSEQ multiplex PCR; TCRdb's copy has only in-frame clones and lacks some. The sample has roughly 850,000 clones, 96% seen once. The naive CD8 subset, CD45RO-negative cells positively selected for CCR7, excluded terminally differentiated effector memory CD45RA+ cells. Material: naive CD8+ T cells sorted from blood. Every receptor here comes from a young man in good health.

As for this clone: The sample contains more than one DNA sequence encoding this CDR3. The chain couples TRBV5-4 to TRBJ2-7, with TRBD1 matching over 8 bases. After removal of 1 base from V and 4 bases from J, the junction contained 4 bases not matched to a gene. This CDR3 has 14 residues. Per germline, CDR1 SGHNT and CDR2 YYREEE (reference sequence). The CDR3 spells CASSLPGGSYEQYF. Here the CDR3 DNA reads TGTGCCAGCAGCTTGCCAGGGGGCAGTTACGAGCAGTACTTC. Variable domain in full (rest from reference TRBV5-4 and TRBJ2-7): ETGVTQSPTHLIKTRGQQVTLRCSSQSGHNTVSWYQQALGQGPQFIFQYYREEENGRGNFPPRFSGLQFPNYSSELNVNALELDDSALYLCASSLPGGSYEQYFGPGTRLTVT.

This sequence joins TRBV6-6 and TRBJ2-5; 11 positions agree with TRBD2. The CDR3 sequence is 16 residues long. The germline gives CDR1 MNHNY, CDR2 SVGAGI (reference sequence). The V gene end was trimmed by 7 bases and the J gene end by 5 bases; junction bases not matched to a gene: 12. As DNA, the CDR3 is TGTGCCAGCACCCCTCAACTAGCGGGAGTTGGTGAGACCCAGTACTTC. It is translated as CASTPQLAGVGETQYF.

The rearrangement links TRBV4-3 to TRBJ2-7, with D possibly being TRBD2 (6 bases). V lost 4 bases to trimming and J lost 4 bases, with 14 bases between them. This CDR3 region has 14 residues. CDR1 LGHNA and CDR2 YSLEER come from the germline V gene. CDR3 nucleotides: TGCGCCAGCAGCCCCGATGGCGGGATTTACGAGCAGTACTTC. It codes for CASSPDGGIYEQYF.

The genes are TRBV18 and TRBJ1-3; D is perhaps TRBD1 (6 bases). This CDR3 comprises 15 residues. Germline CDR1 KGHSH, CDR2 LQKENI. V gave up 3 bases and J gave up 6 bases, with 15 bases separating them. The CDR3 sequence: CASSPPPGQKNTIYF. DNA for the CDR3: TGTGCCAGCTCACCCCCTCCGGGACAAAAAAACACCATATATTTT.

The chain has TRBV7-9 and TRBJ2-1, with TRBD2 identical over 7 bases. This CDR3 comprises 13 residues. V trimming: 5 bases; J trimming: 6 bases; junction bases outside the gene matches: 4. Germline-derived CDR1 and CDR2 are SEHNR and FQNEAQ (reference sequence). CDR3 protein: CASSRGGFNEQFF. The CDR3 nucleotides are TGTGCCAGCAGCCGGGGAGGGTTCAATGAGCAGTTCTTC.

The rearrangement links TRBV19 to TRBJ2-1, with D tentatively TRBD2 (6 bases). Germline V gene data show CDR1 as LNHDA and CDR2 as SQIVND (reference sequence). V was trimmed by 6 bases and J by 0 bases, leaving 12 bases between them. This CDR3 comprises 15 residues. In DNA form, the CDR3 reads TGTGCCAGTAGCCGGGACTTGAACTCCTACAATGAGCAGTTCTTC. Translating gives CASSRDLNSYNEQFF.

The V gene is TRBV13, the J gene TRBJ1-5; possible D gene TRBD1, 5 bases. V lost 5 bases and J lost 7, with 15 bases in between. Germline V gene sequence: CDR1 PRHDT, CDR2 FYEKMQ (reference sequence). This CDR3 has 14 residues. As DNA, the CDR3 is TGTGCCAGCAGCACGGCAGGGTATGGCCAGCCCCAGCATTTT. Translating gives CASSTAGYGQPQHF.

V usage is TRBV7-6 and J usage is TRBJ1-2, with a tentative D call TRBD1 (5 bases). The CDR3 runs 13 residues. V was cut by 0 bases and J by 8 bases, with 10 bases left in between. Per germline, CDR1 SGHVS and CDR2 FNYEAQ. CDR3 nucleotides: TGTGCCAGCAGCTTAGCCGGGGCTACGGGCTACACCTTC. Translated: CASSLAGATGYTF. The entire variable domain, with the rest obtained from reference TRBV7-6 and TRBJ1-2, is as follows: GAGVSQSPRYKVTKRGQDVALRCDPISGHVSLYWYRQALGQGPEFLTYFNYEAQQDKSGLPNDRFSAERPEGSISTLTIQRTEQRDSAMYRCASSLAGATGYTFGSGTRLTVV.

The chain is built from TRBV27 and TRBJ2-1; D is tentatively TRBD1 or TRBD2 (5 bases each). The V end was cut by 5 bases, the J end by 6 bases, with 14 bases between. CDR1 and CDR2 from the germline V gene are MNHEY and SMNVEV (reference sequence). The CDR3 runs 14 residues. The CDR3 DNA sequence: TGTGCCAGCAGTCCCGGGGCTTTCGTCAATGAGCAGTTCTTC. It translates to CASSPGAFVNEQFF.

The chain links TRBV10-3 to TRBJ1-2, with 7 bases that match TRBD1. CDR1 ENHRY and CDR2 SYGVKD come from the germline V gene. V trimming: 8 bases; J trimming: 0 bases; junction bases outside the gene matches: 15. The CDR3 is 17 residues long. In DNA, the CDR3 is TGTGCCATCTCTAATCGTGACAGGGCCTCCGCTAACTATGGCTACACCTTC. It specifies CAISNRDRASANYGYTF.

This chain uses TRBV27 with TRBJ1-4, with a tentative D call TRBD1 (5 bases). Germline V CDR1 and CDR2: MNHEY, SMNVEV (reference sequence). The CDR3 is 14 residues long. The ends were cut back, 6 bases at V and 8 bases at J, with 16 bases in the middle. CDR3 coding DNA: TGTGCCAGCAGCGGCCGGGACGTGGGCGAAAAACTGTTTTTT. This encodes CASSGRDVGEKLFF.

This clone is a singleton in its sample. This chain joins TRBV5-1 and TRBJ1-1; D unresolved. Germline V gene data show CDR1 as SGHRS and CDR2 as YFSETQ. Trimming removed 5 bases at V and 3 bases at J, with 17 bases between. The CDR3 has 15 residues. CDR3 residues: CASSLRRGGDTEAFF. CDR3 nucleotides: TGCGCCAGCAGTCTACGTCGGGGTGGGGACACTGAAGCTTTCTTT.

The chain is built from TRBV9 and TRBJ2-5; 9 bases map to TRBD1. Looked up from germline, CDR1 is SGDLS and CDR2 is YYNGEE. The CDR3 consists of 15 residues. V gave up 4 bases and J gave up 4 bases; unmatched junction bases: 8. The CDR3 loop reads CASSPWDRVGETQYF. As DNA, the CDR3 is TGTGCCAGCAGCCCTTGGGACAGGGTAGGAGAGACCCAGTACTTC.

The chain is built from TRBV7-9 and TRBJ2-1, with TRBD2 matching over 7 bases. This CDR3 is 15 amino acids long. V was clipped by 1 base and J by 6 bases; unmatched bases: 6. From germline, CDR1 is SEHNR and CDR2 FQNEAQ (reference sequence). The CDR3 sequence is CASSLGGSGFNEQFF. CDR3 nucleotide sequence: TGTGCCAGCAGCTTAGGCGGGAGTGGTTTCAATGAGCAGTTCTTC.

As regards this clone: This sample includes further DNA sequences coding for the same CDR3. The genes are TRBV27 and TRBJ1-5; D gene unclear. The CDR3 covers 12 residues. Trimming took off 5 bases at V and 1 base at J, with 3 bases between the two ends. The germline gives CDR1 MNHEY, CDR2 SMNVEV (reference sequence). The DNA of the CDR3 is TGTGCCAGCAGTAGAAGCAATCAGCCCCAGCATTTT. The encoded protein is CASSRSNQPQHF.

This clone has a single count. The chain joins TRBV25-1 to TRBJ2-2, with a weak D call TRBD2 (5 bases). CDR1 and CDR2 (germline): MGHDK, SYGVNS. The V and J ends lost 6 bases and 4 bases respectively, with 15 bases between them. The CDR3 length is 15 residues. The CDR3 coding sequence is TGTGCCAGCAGGGCGACGAGGGTGAGCACCGGGGAGCTGTTTTTT. Amino acid sequence: CASRATRVSTGELFF.

The chain is built from TRBV6-5 and TRBJ2-7; a weak D match, TRBD1 (6 bases). Germline V lookup: CDR1 MNHEY, CDR2 SVGAGI. The CDR3 totals 14 residues. V was cut by 2 bases and J by 7 bases, with 15 bases left in between. The CDR3 is CASSYTPGHWEQYF. In DNA form, the CDR3 reads TGTGCCAGCAGTTACACTCCGGGACATTGGGAGCAGTACTTC.